These 26 T cell receptor beta chains share one sample of origin, sequenced in a study of T cell changes during pregnancy in multiple sclerosis. Assay used: immunoSEQ multiplex PCR; TCRdb lists only in-frame clones, some missing. This sample has some 20,000 clones, with more than 75% found just once. The sample here was CD4+ T cells from peripheral blood mononuclear cells, taken in the first trimester of pregnancy. The source of these receptors is a female donor in good health, enrolled as a control in a pregnancy study.

The V and J genes are TRBV5-7 and TRBJ2-7; D is unclear. Being an ORF, TRBV5-7 has a function that is uncertain. V lost 6 bases to trimming and J lost 0 bases, with 28 bases between them. CDR3 length: 19 amino acids. CDR3 DNA sequence: TGTGCCAGCACCCCGCCTGCGGAGACCGCCTACTATTCCTCCTACGAGCAGTACTTC. Translated, it gives CASTPPAETAYYSSYEQYF.

Only a few counts were recorded for this clone. The genes are TRBV7-6 and TRBJ2-1; 7 nucleotides align to TRBD1. The CDR3 length is 16 residues. Germline loops: CDR1 SGHVS, CDR2 FNYEAQ. The V gene end was trimmed by 5 bases and the J gene end by 3 bases; junction bases not matched to a gene: 10. CDR3 sequence reads: CASSLRGGAGYNEQFF. In DNA, the CDR3 is TGTGCCAGCAGCCTGAGAGGGGGCGCCGGCTACAATGAGCAGTTCTTC.

The J gene is TRBJ1-3, the V gene TRBV6-1; D not resolved. This CDR3 comprises 15 residues. V was trimmed by 2 bases and J by 4 bases, leaving 12 bases between them. Germline V gene sequence: CDR1 MNHNS, CDR2 SASEGT. Here the CDR3 reads CASSEMWRAGNTIYF. CDR3 nucleotides: TGTGCCAGCAGTGAAATGTGGAGGGCCGGAAACACCATATATTTT.

Only one count was recorded for this clone. V and J are TRBV5-1 and TRBJ2-7; no clear D. The CDR3 is made up of 12 amino acids. Germline assignment: CDR1 SGHRS and CDR2 YFSETQ. With 5 bases removed from V and 3 bases from J, the gap between germline ends came to 9 bases. CDR3 DNA sequence: TGCGCCAGCAGTGCAGCGAACTACGAGCAGTACTTC. This sequence encodes CASSAANYEQYF.

The CDR3 nucleotides are TGCGCCAGCAGCTCCGGGACAGGGGACTCCTTCGATCAGCCCCAGCATTTT. This gives the protein CASSSGTGDSFDQPQHF. The chain has TRBV5-1 and TRBJ1-5, with 10 bases matching TRBD1. Germline V lookup: CDR1 SGHRS, CDR2 YFSETQ. The CDR3 is made up of 17 amino acids. After removal of 3 bases from V and 5 bases from J, the junction contained 11 bases not matched to a gene.

The CDR3 sequence is CASSGSGQVNYGYTF. DNA for the CDR3: TGTGCCAGCAGCGGTAGTGGACAGGTTAACTATGGCTACACCTTC. The chain recombines TRBV9 with TRBJ1-2, with 7 bases matching TRBD1. V lost 3 bases to trimming and J lost 1 base; unmatched junction nucleotides: 6. CDR1 SGDLS and CDR2 YYNGEE come from the germline V gene. The length of the CDR3 is 15 residues. Using reference TRBV9 and TRBJ1-2 for the parts outside the CDR3, the full variable domain is DSGVTQTPKHLITATGQRVTLRCSPRSGDLSVYWYQQSLDQGLQFLIQYYNGEERAKGNILERFSAQQFPDLHSELNLSSLELGDSALYFCASSGSGQVNYGYTFGSGTRLTVV.

V gene TRBV27 combines with J gene TRBJ1-1, with 8 nucleotides matching TRBD1. Germline CDR1 reads MNHEY; CDR2 reads SMNVEV (reference sequence). The CDR3 sequence is 13 residues long. With V trimmed by 10 bases and J by 1 base, 5 bases remained unmatched. CDR3 nucleotide sequence: TGTGCCACTCAAGGACAGGGGAACACTGAAGCTTTCTTT. It translates to CATQGQGNTEAFF.

V and J are TRBV19 and TRBJ2-5; the match to TRBD2 covers 14 bases. Per the germline V gene, CDR1 is LNHDA and CDR2 is SQIVND (reference sequence). The CDR3 has 15 residues. Germline trimming cut 4 bases from V and 4 bases from J; bases unmatched to any gene: 2. CDR3 amino acids: CASSTGTSGRETQYF. The CDR3 coding sequence is TGTGCCAGTAGTACCGGGACTAGCGGGAGAGAGACCCAGTACTTC.

Comment on this clone: The sample contains more than one DNA sequence encoding this CDR3. V and J are TRBV5-1 and TRBJ1-3; 7 bases agree with TRBD1. The CDR3 extends over 17 amino acids. Germline lookup yields CDR1 SGHRS and CDR2 YFSETQ. The V segment lost 3 bases and the J segment 2 bases; nucleotides outside the gene matches: 11. CDR3 DNA: TGCGCCAGCAGCTGGGAGCAGACAGGGATCCCTGGAAACACCATATATTTT. Protein: CASSWEQTGIPGNTIYF.

The chain couples TRBV10-3 to TRBJ1-5; 7 bases fit TRBD1. CDR1 ENHRY and CDR2 SYGVKD come from the germline V gene. V trimming: 5 bases; J trimming: 1 base; junction bases outside the gene matches: 5. The CDR3 is 15 amino acids. The CDR3 region is CAISPDRISNQPQHF. The CDR3 nucleotides are TGTGCCATCAGTCCGGACAGGATCAGCAATCAGCCCCAGCATTTT.

The chain is built from TRBV18 and TRBJ1-4; D is unresolved. Germline CDR1 reads KGHSH; CDR2 reads LQKENI. V lost 0 bases, J lost 0 bases, and 17 bases lay in between. The CDR3 extends over 19 amino acids. Here the CDR3 DNA reads TGTGCCAGCTCACCACCGGAGGGCCGACTACCTGCAACTAATGAAAAACTGTTTTTT. It translates to CASSPPEGRLPATNEKLFF.

V gene TRBV9 combines with J gene TRBJ1-5; maybe TRBD1 (5 bases). CDR3 length: 14 residues. Germline values: CDR1 SGDLS, CDR2 YYNGEE. V lost 0 bases to trimming and J lost 5 bases, with 9 bases between them. The CDR3 loop is CASSVGQGDQPQHF. The CDR3 nucleotides are TGTGCCAGCAGCGTAGGGCAGGGCGATCAGCCCCAGCATTTT.

This clone was picked up a small number of times. The chain has TRBV7-8 and TRBJ2-1; 9 bases agree with TRBD2. V was pared by 0 bases and J by 4 bases, with 4 bases of the junction left unmatched. Germline CDR1 and CDR2: SGHVS and FQNEAQ. The CDR3 runs to 16 residues. In nucleotides, the CDR3 is TGTGCCAGCAGCTTAGCGGCTAGCGGGGTGTACAATGAGCAGTTCTTC. It specifies CASSLAASGVYNEQFF.

The rearrangement uses TRBV7-9 and TRBJ1-2, with a possible D match to TRBD1 (6 bases). The CDR3 runs to 13 residues. Trimming took off 1 base at V and 14 bases at J, with 17 bases between the two ends. CDR1 is SEHNR, CDR2 FQNEAQ, per germline (reference sequence). The CDR3 here is CASSLGPSGGRTF. The CDR3 nucleotides read TGTGCCAGCAGCTTAGGCCCTTCGGGGGGCCGGACCTTC.

The chain links TRBV18 to TRBJ1-2; 12 bases are a match to TRBD1. V dropped 4 bases and J dropped 4; count of bases not matched to a gene: 7. The CDR3 loop spans 16 amino acids. CDR1 is KGHSH, CDR2 LQKENI, per germline. This chain's CDR3 is CASSRPGTGGLYGYTF. The CDR3 DNA is TGTGCCAGCTCACGCCCTGGGACAGGGGGCCTCTATGGCTACACCTTC.

This clone is a singleton in its sample. The rearrangement uses TRBV5-8 and TRBJ1-4, with 10 positions matching TRBD1. The V and J ends lost 0 bases and 7 bases, in that order; junction bases with no gene match: 6. CDR3 length equals 16 residues. Per germline, CDR1 SGHTS and CDR2 YDEGEE. In DNA form, the CDR3 reads TGTGCCAGCAGCTTGGGGGACAGGGGAGTCAGTGAAAAACTGTTTTTT. Translation: CASSLGDRGVSEKLFF.

The V and J genes are TRBV30 and TRBJ1-1; D uncertain. CDR3 size: 14 residues. CDR1 is GTSNPN and CDR2 is SVGIG in the germline V gene (reference sequence). The V end lost 2 bases, the J end lost 5 bases, and 15 bases lay between the germline ends. CDR3 in DNA: TGTGCCTGGAGTCCGGGCCCAAGAGGGACTGAAGCTTTCTTT. This gives the protein CAWSPGPRGTEAFF.

CDR3 DNA: TGTGCCAGTAGGCCGGTATTGGGGCGACCTGAAGCTTTCTTT. Its protein product is CASRPVLGRPEAFF. The chain is built from TRBV19 and TRBJ1-1; D is possibly TRBD1 (5 bases). The CDR3 runs to 14 residues. Trimming took 6 bases from V and 6 from J, leaving 17 bases between them. Germline V gives CDR1 LNHDA, CDR2 SQIVND (reference sequence).

The chain recombines TRBV18 with TRBJ2-2, with a tentative D call TRBD2 (6 bases). Trimming took 1 base from V and 5 from J, leaving 14 bases between them. Germline V gene lookup returns CDR1 KGHSH and CDR2 LQKENI. The CDR3 extends over 16 amino acids. CDR3 in DNA: TGTGCCAGCTCACCACTCGTGGGGGGAGAAACCGGGGAGCTGTTTTTT. It codes for CASSPLVGGETGELFF.

This clone was seen only a few times. The chain employs TRBV6-5 and TRBJ1-2; no reliable D call. The germline CDR1 and CDR2 sequences are MNHEY and SVGAGI. CDR3 size: 13 residues. V was shortened by 4 bases and J by 7 bases, with 13 bases between the two germline ends. CDR3: CASSLGLASGYTF. The CDR3 nucleotides are TGTGCCAGCAGTTTGGGCCTCGCGTCTGGCTACACCTTC.

This chain connects TRBV4-2 to TRBJ2-2, with TRBD2 identical over 12 bases. Germline CDR1 reads LGHNA; CDR2 reads YNFKEQ. The CDR3 sequence is 17 residues long. V lost 1 base, J lost 7 bases, and 7 bases stayed unmatched. CDR3 bases: TGTGCCAGCAGCCAAGCTCGGCTAGCGGGAGGGTACGGGGAGCTGTTTTTT. Protein product: CASSQARLAGGYGELFF.

The chain uses TRBV29-1 and TRBJ2-1; maybe TRBD2 (5 bases). The CDR3 covers 15 residues. CDR1 SQVTM and CDR2 ANQGSEA come from the germline V gene. The ends were cut back, 3 bases at V and 1 base at J, with 13 bases in the middle. The CDR3 region is CSVDTTGLSYNEQFF. DNA for the CDR3: TGCAGCGTTGATACCACCGGACTTTCCTACAATGAGCAGTTCTTC.

DNA for the CDR3: TGTGCCAGCAGCGTCGGACAGGCCACCCTTTACGAGCAGTACTTC. Translating gives CASSVGQATLYEQYF. The rearrangement joins TRBV9 to TRBJ2-7; TRBD1 aligns across 7 bases. Germline-derived CDR1 and CDR2 are SGDLS and YYNGEE. This CDR3 comprises 15 residues. Germline trimming cut 2 bases from V and 4 bases from J; bases unmatched to any gene: 9.

The V and J genes are TRBV5-1 and TRBJ2-7; a possible D gene is TRBD1 (5 bases). Per germline, CDR1 SGHRS and CDR2 YFSETQ. V lost 1 base, J lost 2 bases, and 10 bases lay in between. The CDR3 length is 14 residues. The CDR3 DNA is TGCGCCAGCAGCTTGCGACAGTTGGCCTACGAGCAGTACTTC. This encodes CASSLRQLAYEQYF.

The CDR3 loop reads CAIRSPVGGRAQGTGELFF. The DNA of the CDR3 is TGTGCCATCAGGAGTCCGGTGGGGGGGCGCGCCCAGGGCACCGGGGAGCTGTTTTTT. This chain links TRBV10-3 with TRBJ2-2; D possibly corresponds to TRBD2 (7 bases). Germline V gene sequence: CDR1 ENHRY, CDR2 SYGVKD. V lost 6 bases and J lost 4, with 27 bases in between. The CDR3 totals 19 residues.

The V call is TRBV6-6, the J call TRBJ2-7, with D perhaps TRBD1 (6 bases). The CDR3 is made up of 15 amino acids. Trimming shortened V by 2 bases and J by 6 bases, and 17 bases separated the two germline ends. The V gene's germline CDR1 is MNHNY and CDR2 SVGAGI (reference sequence). The CDR3 is CASSYPPTGATEQYF. The DNA of the CDR3 is TGTGCCAGCAGTTACCCACCGACAGGCGCTACCGAGCAGTACTTC.